Listed below are T cell receptor beta chains from one sample, sequenced in a study of PD-1 blockade in classical Hodgkin lymphoma. Measured with immunoSEQ multiplex PCR; TCRdb has only the in-frame clones, and not every one. The data hold tens of thousands of clones, with approximately 91% observed a single time. Sequenced input: peripheral blood mononuclear cells (PBMCs). Receptor source: a human donor with classical Hodgkin lymphoma. Both conserved end residues are part of each CDR3. A D gene is named only where the DNA matches it firmly. Size tells how often a clone was seen (once, few, many) or the class of an expanded clone, and some rows leave it out.

V: TRBV9
size: once
D: NA
J: TRBJ2-5
CDR3: CASSVRAGFYGETQYF
DNA: TGTGCCAGCAGCGTACGTGCGGGCTTCTATGGGGAGACCCAGTACTTC

V: TRBV6-5
size: NA
D: NA
J: TRBJ2-2
CDR3: CASSYSEGGELFF
DNA: TGTGCCAGCAGTTACTCGGAAGGCGGGGAGCTGTTTTTT

V: TRBV18
size: NA
D: TRBD1
J: TRBJ1-4
CDR3: CASSPPRTGSEKLFF
DNA: TGTGCCAGCTCACCACCGAGGACAGGGAGTGAAAAACTGTTTTTT

V: TRBV6-1
size: NA
D: TRBD2
J: TRBJ2-1
CDR3: CASSVGGRDYNEQFF
DNA: TGTGCCAGCAGTGTCGGCGGGAGGGACTACAATGAGCAGTTCTTC

V: TRBV5-1
size: NA
D: NA
J: TRBJ1-2
CDR3: CASRNGTFGGYTF
DNA: TGCGCCAGCAGGAATGGCACCTTCGGTGGCTACACCTTC

V: TRBV30
size: NA
D: NA
J: TRBJ2-1
CDR3: CAWSDFNEQFF
DNA: TGTGCCTGGAGTGACTTTAATGAGCAGTTCTTC

V: TRBV5-4
size: once
D: TRBD1
J: TRBJ1-1
CDR3: CASSYGQGMGNTEAFF
DNA: TGTGCCAGCAGCTATGGACAGGGAATGGGGAACACTGAAGCTTTCTTT

V: TRBV6-1
size: NA
D: NA
J: TRBJ1-5
CDR3: CASRRWGYSNQPQHF
DNA: TGTGCCAGCAGGAGGTGGGGGTATAGCAATCAGCCCCAGCATTTT

V: TRBV29-1
size: once
D: NA
J: TRBJ1-5
CDR3: CSVVGGADQPQHF
DNA: TGCAGCGTTGTAGGGGGGGCCGATCAGCCCCAGCATTTT

V: TRBV6-4
size: NA
D: NA
J: TRBJ1-1
CDR3: CASSARRFTEAFF
DNA: TGTGCCAGCAGTGCCAGGCGTTTCACTGAAGCTTTCTTT

V: TRBV7-2
size: once
D: NA
J: TRBJ1-1
CDR3: CASSLGYTEAFF
DNA: TGTGCCAGCAGCTTAGGGTACACTGAAGCTTTCTTT

V: TRBV28
size: NA
D: NA
J: TRBJ2-1
CDR3: CASRSQGGNYNEQFF
DNA: TGTGCCAGCAGATCCCAGGGGGGTAACTACAATGAGCAGTTCTTC

V: TRBV7-9
size: NA
D: TRBD1
J: TRBJ2-1
CDR3: CAIPGQGTRQNNEQFF
DNA: TGTGCCATCCCGGGACAGGGGACCCGTCAGAACAATGAGCAGTTCTTC

V: TRBV10-3
size: NA
D: NA
J: TRBJ1-1
CDR3: CAISGRQGNTEAFF
DNA: TGTGCCATCAGTGGAAGGCAGGGGAACACTGAAGCTTTCTTT

V: TRBV30
size: NA
D: NA
J: TRBJ1-2
CDR3: CAWSGGAGGYTF
DNA: TGTGCCTGGTCGGGGGGCGCCGGGGGCTACACCTTC

V: TRBV29-1
size: NA
D: TRBD1
J: TRBJ2-2
CDR3: CSTTTGGATTGELFF
DNA: TGCAGCACCACGACAGGGGGAGCAACCACCGGGGAGCTGTTTTTT

V: TRBV25-1
size: NA
D: NA
J: TRBJ1-4
CDR3: CARDPTNEKLFF
DNA: TGTGCCAGGGATCCAACTAATGAAAAACTGTTTTTT

V: TRBV19
size: NA
D: NA
J: TRBJ2-7
CDR3: CASSRRDSYEQYF
DNA: TGTGCCAGTAGTAGACGGGACTCCTACGAGCAGTACTTC

V: TRBV7-9
size: NA
D: NA
J: TRBJ1-2
CDR3: CASNRAQEGYTF
DNA: TGTGCCAGCAACCGAGCCCAAGAGGGCTACACCTTC

V: TRBV9
size: few
D: NA
J: TRBJ2-3
CDR3: CASSVGTIFTDTQYF
DNA: TGTGCCAGCAGCGTAGGGACTATTTTTACAGATACGCAGTATTTT

V: TRBV27
size: NA
D: TRBD2
J: TRBJ2-1
CDR3: CATATSGENEQFF
DNA: TGTGCCACCGCGACTAGCGGGGAGAATGAGCAGTTCTTC

V: TRBV10-1
size: NA
D: NA
J: TRBJ2-2
CDR3: CASSGSVAGELFF
DNA: TGCGCCAGCAGCGGGAGTGTCGCCGGGGAGCTGTTTTTT

V: TRBV27
size: NA
D: NA
J: TRBJ2-2
CDR3: CASRDGAFNTGELFF
DNA: TGTGCCAGCCGAGATGGGGCGTTCAACACCGGGGAGCTGTTTTTT

V: TRBV11-2
size: NA
D: TRBD2
J: TRBJ2-5
CDR3: CASSLALAMETQYF
DNA: TGTGCCAGCAGCCTTGCACTAGCGATGGAGACCCAGTACTTC

V: TRBV6-5
size: NA
D: NA
J: TRBJ2-7
CDR3: CASSSWGEQYF
DNA: TGTGCCAGCAGTTCGTGGGGTGAGCAGTACTTC

V: TRBV29-1
size: NA
D: NA
J: TRBJ2-5
CDR3: CSVESGIQETQYF
DNA: TGCAGCGTTGAGAGCGGAATCCAAGAGACCCAGTACTTC

V: TRBV7-6
size: NA
D: NA
J: TRBJ2-1
CDR3: CASSSSASTYNEQFF
DNA: TGTGCCAGCAGTTCCAGCGCAAGCACCTACAATGAGCAGTTCTTC

V: TRBV19
size: NA
D: NA
J: TRBJ1-1
CDR3: CASSIDRYTEAFF
DNA: TGTGCCAGTAGTATAGACCGTTACACTGAAGCTTTCTTT

V: TRBV29-1
size: NA
D: NA
J: TRBJ1-1
CDR3: CSVEPGWGMNTEAFF
DNA: TGCAGCGTTGAACCGGGATGGGGGATGAACACTGAAGCTTTCTTT